This TCR beta chain originates from a study of cytomegalovirus exposure and HLA in healthy donors. From the roughly 110-subject validation cohort, which was separate from the approximately 670-subject first cohort, the donors were drawn. About this clone itself: What it recognizes is unknown.

Clones were read by immunoSEQ multiplex PCR, and TCRdb kept only the in-frame ones, dropping some. Of about 120,000 clones in the sample, roughly nine tenths were seen once. Findings of the study overall: The tendency of first-cohort TCR clusters to co-occur in the 100 to 150 validation repertoires emerged from a later analysis.

The CDR3 covers 13 residues. Deletions cut 1 base from V and 2 bases from J, with 5 bases between. Germline V lookup: CDR1 SGHNT, CDR2 YYREEE (reference sequence). The chain is built from TRBV5-4 and TRBJ2-3; D ambiguous. The specimen was PBMCs. The TCR comes from a woman younger than 35 in good health and CMV-seronegative. The CDR3, as DNA: TGTGCCAGCAGCTTGAGCCACACAGATACGCAGTATTTT. Translation gives CASSLSHTDTQYF.